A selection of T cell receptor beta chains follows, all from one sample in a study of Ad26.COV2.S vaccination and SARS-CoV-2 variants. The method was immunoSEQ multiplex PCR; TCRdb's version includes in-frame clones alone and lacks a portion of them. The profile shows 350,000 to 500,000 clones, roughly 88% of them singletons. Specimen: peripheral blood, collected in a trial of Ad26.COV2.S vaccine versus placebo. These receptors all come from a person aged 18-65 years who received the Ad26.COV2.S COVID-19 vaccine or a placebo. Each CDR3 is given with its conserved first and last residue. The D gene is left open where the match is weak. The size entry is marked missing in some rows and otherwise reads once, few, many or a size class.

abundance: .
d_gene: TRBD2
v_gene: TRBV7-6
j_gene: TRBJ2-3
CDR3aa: CASSLGLAGGASTDTQYF
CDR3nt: TGTGCCAGCAGCTTGGGGCTAGCGGGGGGGGCTAGCACAGATACGCAGTATTTT

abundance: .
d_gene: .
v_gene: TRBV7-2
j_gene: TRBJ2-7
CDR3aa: CASSLVSGQTYEQYF
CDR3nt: TGTGCCAGCAGCTTAGTTTCCGGGCAGACCTACGAGCAGTACTTC

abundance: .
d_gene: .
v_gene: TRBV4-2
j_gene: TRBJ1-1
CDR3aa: CASSPSRAMNTEAFF
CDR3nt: TGTGCCAGCAGCCCGTCAAGGGCCATGAACACTGAAGCTTTCTTT

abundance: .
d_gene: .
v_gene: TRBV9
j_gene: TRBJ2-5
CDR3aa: CASSIHPGETQYF
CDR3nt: TGTGCCAGCAGCATACATCCCGGGGAGACCCAGTACTTC

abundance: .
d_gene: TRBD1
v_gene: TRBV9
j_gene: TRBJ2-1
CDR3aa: CASSGLGQGRQKGNEQFF
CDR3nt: TGTGCCAGCAGCGGATTGGGACAGGGAAGGCAAAAAGGGAATGAGCAGTTCTTC

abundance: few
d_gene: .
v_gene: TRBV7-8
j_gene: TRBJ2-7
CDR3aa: CASSPGTGRGSYEQYF
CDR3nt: TGTGCCAGCAGCCCGGGGACGGGAAGGGGCTCCTACGAGCAGTACTTC

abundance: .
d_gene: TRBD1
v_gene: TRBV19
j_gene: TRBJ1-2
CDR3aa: CASSMGTGKLAGYTF
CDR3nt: TGTGCCAGTAGTATGGGGACAGGGAAACTTGCTGGCTACACCTTC

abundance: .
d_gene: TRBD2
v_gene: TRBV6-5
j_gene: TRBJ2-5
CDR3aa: CASSPGTSGEETQYF
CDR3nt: TGTGCCAGCAGCCCGGGGACTAGCGGGGAAGAGACCCAGTACTTC

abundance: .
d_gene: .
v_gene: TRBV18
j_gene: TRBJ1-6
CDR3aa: CASSGDWSSYNSPLHF
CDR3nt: TGTGCCAGCTCTGGGGACTGGAGCTCCTATAATTCACCCCTCCACTTT

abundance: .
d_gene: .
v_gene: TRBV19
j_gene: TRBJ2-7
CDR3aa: CASSIVGTARRHEQYF
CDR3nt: TGTGCCAGTAGTATAGTGGGGACGGCAAGAAGGCACGAGCAGTACTTC

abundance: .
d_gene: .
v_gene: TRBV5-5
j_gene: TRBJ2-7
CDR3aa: CASSLGQGPYEQYF
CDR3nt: TGTGCCAGCAGCTTGGGTCAGGGACCCTACGAGCAGTACTTC

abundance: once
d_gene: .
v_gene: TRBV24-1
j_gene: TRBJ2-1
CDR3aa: CATSLTASYNEQFF
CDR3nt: TGTGCCACCAGTCTGACAGCGTCCTACAATGAGCAGTTCTTC

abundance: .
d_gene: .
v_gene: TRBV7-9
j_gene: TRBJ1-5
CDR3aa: CASSSSSSNQPQHF
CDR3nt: TGTGCCAGCAGCTCCTCGAGTAGCAATCAGCCCCAGCATTTT

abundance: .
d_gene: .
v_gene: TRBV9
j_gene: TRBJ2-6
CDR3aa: CASSVGGANVLTF
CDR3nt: TGTGCCAGCAGCGTGGGTGGGGCCAACGTCCTGACTTTC

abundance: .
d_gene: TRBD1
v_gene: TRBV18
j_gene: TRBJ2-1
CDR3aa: CASSQGRRGTGYNEQFF
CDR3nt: TGTGCCAGCTCACAAGGACGTCGGGGGACAGGATACAATGAGCAGTTCTTC

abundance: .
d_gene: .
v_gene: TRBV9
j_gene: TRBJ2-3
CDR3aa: CASSGERTAYGDTQYF
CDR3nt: TGTGCCAGCAGCGGCGAACGAACAGCTTATGGAGATACGCAGTATTTT

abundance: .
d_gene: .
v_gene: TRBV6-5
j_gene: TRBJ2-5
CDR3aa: CASSSYGGSQETQYF
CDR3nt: TGTGCCAGCAGTTCGTACGGGGGATCCCAAGAGACCCAGTACTTC

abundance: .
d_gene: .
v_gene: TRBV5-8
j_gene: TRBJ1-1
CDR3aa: CASSLDRMNTEAFF
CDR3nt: TGTGCCAGCAGCTTGGACAGAATGAACACTGAAGCTTTCTTT

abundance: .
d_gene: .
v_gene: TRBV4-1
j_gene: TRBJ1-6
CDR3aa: CASSQSHTGKWNSPLHF
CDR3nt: TGCGCCAGCAGCCAATCTCACACAGGGAAGTGGAATTCACCCCTCCACTTT

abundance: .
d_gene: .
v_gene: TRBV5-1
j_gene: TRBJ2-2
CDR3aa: CASSLWGTEGPTGELFF
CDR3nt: TGCGCCAGCAGCCTTTGGGGCACGGAGGGCCCCACCGGGGAGCTGTTTTTT

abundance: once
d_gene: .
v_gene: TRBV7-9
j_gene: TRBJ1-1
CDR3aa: CASSLGASPNTEAFF
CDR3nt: TGTGCCAGCAGCTTAGGCGCTTCCCCTAACACTGAAGCTTTCTTT

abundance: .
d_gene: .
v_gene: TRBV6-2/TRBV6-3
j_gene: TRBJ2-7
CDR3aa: CASTPVGLAYEQYF
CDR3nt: TGTGCCAGCACCCCAGTTGGTTTGGCTTACGAGCAGTACTTC

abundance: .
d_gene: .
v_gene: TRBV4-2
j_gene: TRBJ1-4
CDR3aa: CASSQATQSEKLFF
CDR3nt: TGTGCCAGCAGCCAAGCCACCCAGAGTGAAAAACTGTTTTTT

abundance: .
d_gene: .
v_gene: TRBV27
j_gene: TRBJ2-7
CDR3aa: CASSSTGLPTRQYF
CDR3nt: TGTGCCAGCAGTTCTACGGGACTCCCTACCAGGCAGTACTTC

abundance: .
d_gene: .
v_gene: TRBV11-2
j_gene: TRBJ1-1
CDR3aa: CASSLNPGRGYTEAFF
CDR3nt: TGTGCCAGCAGCTTAAATCCAGGACGGGGATACACTGAAGCTTTCTTT

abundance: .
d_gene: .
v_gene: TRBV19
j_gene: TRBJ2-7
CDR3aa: CASRPGNSYEQYF
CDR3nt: TGTGCCAGTAGGCCCGGGAACAGCTACGAGCAGTACTTC

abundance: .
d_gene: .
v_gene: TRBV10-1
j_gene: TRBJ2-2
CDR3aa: CASSEWGGGELFF
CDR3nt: TGCGCCAGCAGTGAGTGGGGCGGCGGGGAGCTGTTTTTT

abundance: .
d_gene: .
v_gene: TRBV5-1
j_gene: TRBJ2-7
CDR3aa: CASSLGIGSTGYEQYF
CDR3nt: TGCGCCAGCAGCTTGGGTATAGGGTCGACTGGCTACGAGCAGTACTTC

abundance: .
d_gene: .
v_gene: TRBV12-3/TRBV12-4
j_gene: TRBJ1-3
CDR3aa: CASKVFGNTIYF
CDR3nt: TGTGCCAGCAAGGTGTTTGGAAACACCATATATTTT

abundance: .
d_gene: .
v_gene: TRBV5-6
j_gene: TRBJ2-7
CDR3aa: CASSPVMGDYEQYF
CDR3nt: TGTGCCAGCAGCCCCGTCATGGGTGACTACGAGCAGTACTTC

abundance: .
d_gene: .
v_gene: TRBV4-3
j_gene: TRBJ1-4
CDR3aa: CASAPQGTGEKLFF
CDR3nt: TGCGCCAGCGCCCCGCAGGGAACAGGTGAAAAACTGTTTTTT

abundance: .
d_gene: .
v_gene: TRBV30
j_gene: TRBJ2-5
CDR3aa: CAWRELQETQYF
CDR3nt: TGTGCCTGGAGAGAGTTGCAAGAGACCCAGTACTTC

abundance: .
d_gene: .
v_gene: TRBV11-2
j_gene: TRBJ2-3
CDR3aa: CASSRGSTDTQYF
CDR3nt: TGTGCCAGCAGTAGGGGGAGCACAGATACGCAGTATTTT

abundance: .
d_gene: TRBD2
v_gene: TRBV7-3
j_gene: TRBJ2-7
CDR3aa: CASSPSGGFSYEQYF
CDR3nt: TGTGCCAGCAGCCCTAGCGGGGGATTCTCCTACGAGCAGTACTTC

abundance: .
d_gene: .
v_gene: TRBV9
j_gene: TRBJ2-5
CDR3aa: CASSVGDGAGTQYF
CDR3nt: TGTGCCAGCAGCGTAGGGGACGGCGCTGGGACCCAGTACTTC

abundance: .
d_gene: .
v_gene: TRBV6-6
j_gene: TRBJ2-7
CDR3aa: CASSYSYGTRFEQYF
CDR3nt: TGTGCCAGCAGTTACTCGTACGGAACTCGCTTCGAGCAGTACTTC

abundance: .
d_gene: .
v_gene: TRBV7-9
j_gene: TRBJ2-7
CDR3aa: CASSDYKTGTPYEQYF
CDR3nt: TGTGCCAGCAGCGATTATAAAACAGGAACTCCCTACGAGCAGTACTTC

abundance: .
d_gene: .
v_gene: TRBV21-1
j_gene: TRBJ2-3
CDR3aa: CASSKAQGGGADTQYF
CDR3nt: TGTGCCAGCAGCAAAGCGCAGGGGGGCGGGGCAGATACGCAGTATTTT

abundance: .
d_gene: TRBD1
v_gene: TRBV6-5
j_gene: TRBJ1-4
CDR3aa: CASSYLRTGETEKLFF
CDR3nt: TGTGCCAGCAGTTACCTCCGGACAGGGGAGACTGAAAAACTGTTTTTT

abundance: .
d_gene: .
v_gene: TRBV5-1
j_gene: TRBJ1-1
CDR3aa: CASRGSLSPTEAFF
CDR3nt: TGCGCCAGCAGAGGCTCTCTCTCCCCCACTGAAGCTTTCTTT

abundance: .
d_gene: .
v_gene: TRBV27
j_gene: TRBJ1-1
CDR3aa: CASSFLEGVGTEAFF
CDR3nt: TGTGCCAGCAGTTTTTTGGAGGGGGTCGGCACTGAAGCTTTCTTT

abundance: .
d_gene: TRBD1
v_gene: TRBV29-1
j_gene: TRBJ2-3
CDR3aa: CSVQPGQGYTDTQYF
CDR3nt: TGCAGCGTGCAACCGGGACAGGGGTACACAGATACGCAGTATTTT

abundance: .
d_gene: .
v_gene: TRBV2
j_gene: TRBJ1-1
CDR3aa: CASTIPGGLNTEAFF
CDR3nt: TGTGCCAGCACCATACCGGGGGGATTGAACACTGAAGCTTTCTTT

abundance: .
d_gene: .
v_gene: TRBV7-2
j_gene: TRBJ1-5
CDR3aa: CASSQRGPQPQHF
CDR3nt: TGTGCCAGCAGCCAGAGAGGGCCTCAGCCCCAGCATTTT

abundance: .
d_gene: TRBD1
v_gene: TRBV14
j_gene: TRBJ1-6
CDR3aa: CASSQGGQGPNSPLHF
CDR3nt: TGTGCCAGCAGCCAAGGCGGACAGGGCCCTAATTCACCCCTCCACTTT

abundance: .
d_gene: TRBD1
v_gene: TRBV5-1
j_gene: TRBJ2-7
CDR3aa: CASSLGTGLDEQYF
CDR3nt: TGCGCCAGCAGCTTGGGGACAGGTCTTGACGAGCAGTACTTC

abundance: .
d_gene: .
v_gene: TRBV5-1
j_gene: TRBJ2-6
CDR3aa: CASSLVHTAGANVLTF
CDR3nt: TGCGCCAGCAGCTTGGTCCATACCGCTGGGGCCAACGTCCTGACTTTC

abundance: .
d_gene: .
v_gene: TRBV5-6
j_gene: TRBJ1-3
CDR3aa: CASSQDSSGNTIYF
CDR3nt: TGTGCCAGCAGTCAGGACAGCTCTGGAAACACCATATATTTT

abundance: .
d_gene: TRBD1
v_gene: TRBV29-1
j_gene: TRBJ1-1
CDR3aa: CSVEVVQGASEAFF
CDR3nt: TGCAGCGTTGAAGTGGTACAGGGGGCCTCTGAAGCTTTCTTT

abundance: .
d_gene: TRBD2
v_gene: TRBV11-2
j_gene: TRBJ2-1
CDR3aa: CASSPAGLAGGGIQNEQFF
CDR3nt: TGTGCCAGCAGCCCCGCGGGACTAGCGGGTGGGGGGATACAGAATGAGCAGTTCTTC

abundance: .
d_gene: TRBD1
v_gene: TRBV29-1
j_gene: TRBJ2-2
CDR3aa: CSVGQGAGMAGELFF
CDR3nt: TGCAGCGTAGGACAGGGGGCTGGAATGGCCGGGGAGCTGTTTTTT

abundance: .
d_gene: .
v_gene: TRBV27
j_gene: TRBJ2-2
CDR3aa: CASTSDILTGELFF
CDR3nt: TGTGCCAGCACCTCGGACATACTGACCGGGGAGCTGTTTTTT

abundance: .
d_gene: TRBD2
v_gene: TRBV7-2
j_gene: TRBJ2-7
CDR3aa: CASSLLRGGYEQYF
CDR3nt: TGTGCCAGCAGCTTACTGCGGGGGGGTTACGAGCAGTACTTC

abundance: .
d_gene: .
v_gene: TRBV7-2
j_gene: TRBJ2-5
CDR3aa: CASSLLGDGTQYF
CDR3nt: TGTGCCAGCAGCTTGCTAGGTGATGGGACCCAGTACTTC

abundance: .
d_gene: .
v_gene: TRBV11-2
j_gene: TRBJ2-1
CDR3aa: CASSWTVNYFSYNEQFF
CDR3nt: TGTGCCAGCAGCTGGACAGTCAATTATTTTTCCTACAATGAGCAGTTCTTC

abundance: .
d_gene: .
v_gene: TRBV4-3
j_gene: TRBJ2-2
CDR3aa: CASSQRGIPHTGELFF
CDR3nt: TGCGCCAGCAGCCAACGGGGTATACCCCACACCGGGGAGCTGTTTTTT

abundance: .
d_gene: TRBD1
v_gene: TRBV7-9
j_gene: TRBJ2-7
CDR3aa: CASSTETGERGYEQYF
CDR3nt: TGTGCCAGCAGCACTGAGACAGGGGAACGAGGCTACGAGCAGTACTTC

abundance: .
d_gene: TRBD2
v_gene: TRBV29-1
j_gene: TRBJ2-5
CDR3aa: CSAAGGDETQYF
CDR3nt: TGCAGCGCGGCGGGGGGGGACGAGACCCAGTACTTC